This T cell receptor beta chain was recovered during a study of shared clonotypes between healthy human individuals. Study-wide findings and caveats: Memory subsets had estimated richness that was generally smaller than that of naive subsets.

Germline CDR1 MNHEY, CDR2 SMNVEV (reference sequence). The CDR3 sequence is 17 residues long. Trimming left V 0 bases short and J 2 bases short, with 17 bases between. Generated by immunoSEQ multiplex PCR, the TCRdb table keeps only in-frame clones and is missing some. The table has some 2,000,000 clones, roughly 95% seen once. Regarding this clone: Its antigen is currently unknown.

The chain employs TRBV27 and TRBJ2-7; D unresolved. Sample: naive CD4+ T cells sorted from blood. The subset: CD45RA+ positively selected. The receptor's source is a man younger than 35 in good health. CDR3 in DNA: TGTGCCAGCAGTTTATCGTACCCCGGACGGTCAGCCTACGAGCAGTACTTC. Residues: CASSLSYPGRSAYEQYF.